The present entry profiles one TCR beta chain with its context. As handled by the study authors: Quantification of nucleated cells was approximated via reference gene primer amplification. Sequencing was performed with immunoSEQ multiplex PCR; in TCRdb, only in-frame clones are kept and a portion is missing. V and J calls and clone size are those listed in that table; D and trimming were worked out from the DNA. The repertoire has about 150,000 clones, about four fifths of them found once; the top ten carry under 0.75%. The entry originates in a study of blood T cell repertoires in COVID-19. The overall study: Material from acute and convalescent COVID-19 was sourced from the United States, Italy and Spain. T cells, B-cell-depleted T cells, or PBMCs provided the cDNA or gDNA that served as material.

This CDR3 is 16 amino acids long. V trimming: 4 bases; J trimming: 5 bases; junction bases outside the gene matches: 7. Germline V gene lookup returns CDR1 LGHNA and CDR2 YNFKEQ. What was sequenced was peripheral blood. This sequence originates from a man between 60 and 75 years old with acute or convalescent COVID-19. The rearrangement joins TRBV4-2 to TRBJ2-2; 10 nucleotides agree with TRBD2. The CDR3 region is CASSRSGRAGTGELFF. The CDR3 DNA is TGTGCCAGCAGCCGAAGCGGGAGGGCCGGGACCGGGGAGCTGTTTTTT.